The T cell receptor beta chain under discussion was sequenced for a study of PD-1 blockade in classical Hodgkin lymphoma. Broader study findings: Complete responders entered with baseline diversity on par with newly diagnosed patients, the results showed.

Clones were read by immunoSEQ multiplex PCR, and TCRdb kept only the in-frame ones, dropping some. Found here are approximately 61,000 clones, around 89% of them singletons; the top ten hold approximately 15%. This CDR3 spans 13 amino acids. Germline V CDR1 and CDR2: ENHRY, SYGVKD. The germline V and J ends were trimmed by 10 bases and 4 bases, with 16 bases remaining between them. All the patients suffered relapse after autologous stem cell transplantation, and brentuximab vedotin exposure differed. Worth noting for this clone: The antigen is not known.

The chain carries TRBV10-3 and TRBJ1-2; D is unclear. This sample comprised peripheral blood mononuclear cells (PBMCs), obtained at baseline. The source of this sequence is a human donor with classical Hodgkin lymphoma. For the CDR3, the DNA is TGTGCCACCTTTTCATGGGAAGCCTATGGCTACACCTTC. Its translation: CATFSWEAYGYTF.